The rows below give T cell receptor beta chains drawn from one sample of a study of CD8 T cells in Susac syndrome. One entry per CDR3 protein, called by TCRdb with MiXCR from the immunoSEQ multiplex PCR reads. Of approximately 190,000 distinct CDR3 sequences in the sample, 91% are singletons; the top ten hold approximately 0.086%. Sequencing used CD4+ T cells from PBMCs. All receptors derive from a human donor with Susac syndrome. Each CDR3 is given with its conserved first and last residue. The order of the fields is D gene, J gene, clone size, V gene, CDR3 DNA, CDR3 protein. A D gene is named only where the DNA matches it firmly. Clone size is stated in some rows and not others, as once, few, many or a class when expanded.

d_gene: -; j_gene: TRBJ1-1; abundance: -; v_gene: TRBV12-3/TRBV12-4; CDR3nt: TGTGCCAGCAGTTTTCGAGACAGCACTGAAGCTTTCTTT; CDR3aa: CASSFRDSTEAFF
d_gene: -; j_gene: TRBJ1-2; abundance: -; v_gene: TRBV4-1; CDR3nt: TGCGCCAGCAGCCAAACATGGGACACTGAAACCTACTATGGCTACACCTTC; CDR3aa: CASSQTWDTETYYGYTF
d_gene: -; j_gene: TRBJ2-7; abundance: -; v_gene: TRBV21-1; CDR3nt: TGTGCCAGCAGCAAAGGAGGACTAGCGGGAGGAAATTACGAGCAGTACTTC; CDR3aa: CASSKGGLAGGNYEQYF
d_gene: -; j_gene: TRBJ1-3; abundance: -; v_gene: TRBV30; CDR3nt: TGTGCCTGGAGTGTGGACCTGGGGGGCAGGCGCTCTGGAAACACCATATATTTT; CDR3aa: CAWSVDLGGRRSGNTIYF
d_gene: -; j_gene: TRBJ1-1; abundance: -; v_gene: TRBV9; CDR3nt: TGTGCCAGCAGCGTAGTTGGGGGTGAGACTGAAGCTTTCTTT; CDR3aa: CASSVVGGETEAFF
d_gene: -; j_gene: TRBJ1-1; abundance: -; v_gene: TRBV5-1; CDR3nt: TGCGCCAGCAGCCAGGCGGGGGAGAACACTGAAGCTTTCTTT; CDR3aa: CASSQAGENTEAFF
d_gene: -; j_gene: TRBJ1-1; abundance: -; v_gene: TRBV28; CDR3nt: TGTGCCAGCAGTTCTGGGGAGCTTGAAGCTTTCTTT; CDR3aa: CASSSGELEAFF
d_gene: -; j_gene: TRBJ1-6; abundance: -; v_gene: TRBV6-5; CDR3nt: TGTGCCAGCAGTTACTCGTGGCAGGGTAATTCACCCCTCCACTTT; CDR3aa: CASSYSWQGNSPLHF
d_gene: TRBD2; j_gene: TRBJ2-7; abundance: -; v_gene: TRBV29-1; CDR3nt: TGCAGCGTTGGGACTAGCGGATACGAGCAGTACTTC; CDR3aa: CSVGTSGYEQYF
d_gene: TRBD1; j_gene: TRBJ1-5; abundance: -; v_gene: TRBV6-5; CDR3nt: TGTGCCAGCAATACGGGACAGTATAGCAATCAGCCCCAGCATTTT; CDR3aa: CASNTGQYSNQPQHF
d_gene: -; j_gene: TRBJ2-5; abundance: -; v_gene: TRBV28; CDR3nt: TGTGCCAGCAGGTTCTCCGGGGGCCGCGAGACCCAGTACTTC; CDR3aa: CASRFSGGRETQYF
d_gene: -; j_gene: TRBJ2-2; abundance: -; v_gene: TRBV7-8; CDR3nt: TGTGCCAGCACACCACGCCAGGGGTACACCGGGGAGCTGTTTTTT; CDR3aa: CASTPRQGYTGELFF
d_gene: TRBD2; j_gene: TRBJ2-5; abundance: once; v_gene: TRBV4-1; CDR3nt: TGCGCCAGCAGCCAAGATTACGGGAGGGAGACCCAGTACTTC; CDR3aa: CASSQDYGRETQYF
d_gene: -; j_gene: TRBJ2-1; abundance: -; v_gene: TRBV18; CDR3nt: TGTGCCAGCTCACCACCCGCGCAGAACTCCTACAATGAGCAGTTCTTC; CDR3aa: CASSPPAQNSYNEQFF
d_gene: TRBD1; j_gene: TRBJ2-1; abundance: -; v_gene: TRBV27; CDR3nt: TGTGCCAGCGGACTGTGGGACAGGGGGAACAATGAGCAGTTCTTC; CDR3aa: CASGLWDRGNNEQFF
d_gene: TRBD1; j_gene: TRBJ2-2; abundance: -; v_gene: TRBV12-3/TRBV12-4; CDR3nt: TGTGCCAGCGGACAGGCCAGCGCCGGGGAGCTGTTTTTT; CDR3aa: CASGQASAGELFF